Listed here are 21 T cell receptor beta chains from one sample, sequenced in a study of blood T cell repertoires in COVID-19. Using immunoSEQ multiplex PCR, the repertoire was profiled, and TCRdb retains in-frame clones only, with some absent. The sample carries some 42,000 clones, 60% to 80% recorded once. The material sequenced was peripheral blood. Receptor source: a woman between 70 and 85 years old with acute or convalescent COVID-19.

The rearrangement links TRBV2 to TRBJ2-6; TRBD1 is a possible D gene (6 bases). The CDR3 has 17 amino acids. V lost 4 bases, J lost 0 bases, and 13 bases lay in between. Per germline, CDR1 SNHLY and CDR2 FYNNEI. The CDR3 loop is CASSASGQPSGANVLTF. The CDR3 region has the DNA TGTGCCAGCAGTGCCTCCGGACAGCCCTCTGGGGCCAACGTCCTGACTTTC.

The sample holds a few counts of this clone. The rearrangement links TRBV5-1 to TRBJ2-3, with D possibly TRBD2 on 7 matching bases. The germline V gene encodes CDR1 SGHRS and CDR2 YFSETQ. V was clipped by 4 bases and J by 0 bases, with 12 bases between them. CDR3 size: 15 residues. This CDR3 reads CASSLEGGSTDTQYF. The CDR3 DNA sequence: TGCGCCAGCAGCCTGGAGGGGGGGAGCACAGATACGCAGTATTTT.

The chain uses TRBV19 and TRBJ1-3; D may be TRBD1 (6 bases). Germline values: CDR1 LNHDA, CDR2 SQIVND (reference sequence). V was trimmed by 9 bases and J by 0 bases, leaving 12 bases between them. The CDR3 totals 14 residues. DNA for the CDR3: TGTGCCAGCCGAGGACAGATCTCTGGAAACACCATATATTTT. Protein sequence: CASRGQISGNTIYF.

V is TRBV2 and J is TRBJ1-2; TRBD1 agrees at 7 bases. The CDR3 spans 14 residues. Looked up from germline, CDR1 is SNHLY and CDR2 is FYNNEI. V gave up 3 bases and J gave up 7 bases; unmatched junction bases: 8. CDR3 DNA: TGTGCCAGCAGTGATGGACAGGCTTTGTTTGGCTACACCTTC. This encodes CASSDGQALFGYTF. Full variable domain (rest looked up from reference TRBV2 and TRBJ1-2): EPEVTQTPSHQVTQMGQEVILRCVPISNHLYFYWYRQILGQKVEFLVSFYNNEISEKSEIFDDQFSVERPDGSNFTLKIRSTKLEDSAMYFCASSDGQALFGYTFGSGTRLTVV.

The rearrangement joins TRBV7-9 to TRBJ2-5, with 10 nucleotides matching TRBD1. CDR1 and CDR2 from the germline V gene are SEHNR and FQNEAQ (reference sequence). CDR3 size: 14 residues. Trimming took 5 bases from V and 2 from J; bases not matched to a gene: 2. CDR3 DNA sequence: TGTGCCAGCAGCCGGACAGGGGGACAAGAGACCCAGTACTTC. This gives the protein CASSRTGGQETQYF.

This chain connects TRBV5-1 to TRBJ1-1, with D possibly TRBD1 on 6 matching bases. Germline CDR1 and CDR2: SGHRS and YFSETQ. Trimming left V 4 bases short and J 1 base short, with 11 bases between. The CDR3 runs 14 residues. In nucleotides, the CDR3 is TGCGCCAGCAGCGACCAGACAGGGAACACTGAAGCTTTCTTT. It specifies CASSDQTGNTEAFF.

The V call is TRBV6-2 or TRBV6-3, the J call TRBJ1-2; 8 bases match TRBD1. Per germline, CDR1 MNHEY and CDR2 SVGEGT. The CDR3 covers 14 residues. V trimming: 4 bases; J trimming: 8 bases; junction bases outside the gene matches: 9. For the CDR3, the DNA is TGTGCCAGCAGTTCCCCGGACAGGGTAGGCGGCTACACCTTC. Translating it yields CASSSPDRVGGYTF.

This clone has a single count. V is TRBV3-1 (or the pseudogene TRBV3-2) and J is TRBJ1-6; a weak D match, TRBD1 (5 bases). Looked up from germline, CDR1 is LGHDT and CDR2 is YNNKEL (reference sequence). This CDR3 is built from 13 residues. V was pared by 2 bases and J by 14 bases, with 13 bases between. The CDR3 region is CASSQTGPPTLHF. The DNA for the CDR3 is TGTGCCAGCAGCCAAACAGGTCCCCCCACCCTCCACTTT.

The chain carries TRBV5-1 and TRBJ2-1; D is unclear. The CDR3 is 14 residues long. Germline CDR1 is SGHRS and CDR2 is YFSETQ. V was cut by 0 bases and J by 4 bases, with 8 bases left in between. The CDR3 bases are TGCGCCAGCAGCTTGGGAGACACGTACAATGAGCAGTTCTTC. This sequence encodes CASSLGDTYNEQFF.

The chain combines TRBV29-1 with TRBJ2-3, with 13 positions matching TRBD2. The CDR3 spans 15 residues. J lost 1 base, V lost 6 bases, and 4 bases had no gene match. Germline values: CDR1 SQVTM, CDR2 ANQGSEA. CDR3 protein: CSVTSGGVGTDTQYF. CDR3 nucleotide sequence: TGCAGCGTCACTAGCGGGGGGGTGGGCACAGATACGCAGTATTTT.

CDR3: CASSPQGVTEAFF. CDR3 nucleotide sequence: TGTGCCAGCAGCCCCCAGGGGGTGACTGAAGCTTTCTTT. The V and J genes are TRBV3-1 (or the pseudogene TRBV3-2) and TRBJ1-1, with 7 bases aligning to TRBD1. V lost 4 bases and J lost 5; bases outside the gene matches: 4. Looked up from germline, CDR1 is LGHDT and CDR2 is YNNKEL (reference sequence). The CDR3 spans 13 residues.

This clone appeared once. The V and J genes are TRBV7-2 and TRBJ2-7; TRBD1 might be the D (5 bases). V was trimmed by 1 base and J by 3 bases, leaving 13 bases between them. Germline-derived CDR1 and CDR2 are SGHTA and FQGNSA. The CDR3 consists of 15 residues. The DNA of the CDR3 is TGTGCCAGCAGCTTAGGAGCTCAGGGAATCTACGAGCAGTACTTC. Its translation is CASSLGAQGIYEQYF.

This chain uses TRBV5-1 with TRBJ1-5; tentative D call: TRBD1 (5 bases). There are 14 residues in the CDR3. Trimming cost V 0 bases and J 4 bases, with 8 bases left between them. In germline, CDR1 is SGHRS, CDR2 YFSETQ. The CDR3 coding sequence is TGCGCCAGCAGCTTGGGGGCAGGGAATCAGCCCCAGCATTTT. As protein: CASSLGAGNQPQHF.

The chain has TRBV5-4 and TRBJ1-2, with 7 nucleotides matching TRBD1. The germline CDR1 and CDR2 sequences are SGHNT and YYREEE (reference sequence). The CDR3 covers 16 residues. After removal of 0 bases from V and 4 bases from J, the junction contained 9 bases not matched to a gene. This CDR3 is CASSLGTDRAVYGYTF. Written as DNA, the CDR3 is TGTGCCAGCAGCTTGGGGACCGACAGGGCTGTCTATGGCTACACCTTC.

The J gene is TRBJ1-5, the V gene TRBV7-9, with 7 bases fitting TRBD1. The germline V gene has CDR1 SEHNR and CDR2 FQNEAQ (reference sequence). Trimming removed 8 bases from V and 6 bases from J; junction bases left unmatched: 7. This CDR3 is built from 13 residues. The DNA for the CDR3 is TGTGCCAGCGGTTCTACAGGGGTTCAGCCCCAGCATTTT. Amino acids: CASGSTGVQPQHF.

This CDR3 reads CASSQGVGSEAFF. The DNA for the CDR3 is TGTGCCAGCAGCCAAGGGGTGGGCAGTGAAGCTTTCTTT. This chain connects TRBV14 to TRBJ1-1; D is unresolved. The germline V gene has CDR1 SGHDN and CDR2 FVKESK. The V and J ends lost 1 base and 7 bases respectively, with 10 bases between them. CDR3 length: 13 amino acids.

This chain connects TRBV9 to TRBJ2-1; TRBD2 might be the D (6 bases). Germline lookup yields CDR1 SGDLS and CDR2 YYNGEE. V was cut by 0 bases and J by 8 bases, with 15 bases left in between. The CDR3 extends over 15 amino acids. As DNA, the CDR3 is TGTGCCAGCAGCGTAGTTAGCGGTTTTGGGGATGAGCAGTTCTTC. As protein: CASSVVSGFGDEQFF. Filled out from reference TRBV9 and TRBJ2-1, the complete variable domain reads DSGVTQTPKHLITATGQRVTLRCSPRSGDLSVYWYQQSLDQGLQFLIQYYNGEERAKGNILERFSAQQFPDLHSELNLSSLELGDSALYFCASSVVSGFGDEQFFGPGTRLTVL.

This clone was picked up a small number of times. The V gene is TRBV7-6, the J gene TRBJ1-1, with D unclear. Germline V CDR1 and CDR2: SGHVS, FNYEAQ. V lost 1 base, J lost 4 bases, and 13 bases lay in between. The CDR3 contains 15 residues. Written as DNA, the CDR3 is TGTGCCAGCAGCTTAGATCCGGGGATTGGCACTGAAGCTTTCTTT. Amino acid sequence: CASSLDPGIGTEAFF. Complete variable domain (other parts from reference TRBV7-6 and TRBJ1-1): GAGVSQSPRYKVTKRGQDVALRCDPISGHVSLYWYRQALGQGPEFLTYFNYEAQQDKSGLPNDRFSAERPEGSISTLTIQRTEQRDSAMYRCASSLDPGIGTEAFFGQGTRLTVV.

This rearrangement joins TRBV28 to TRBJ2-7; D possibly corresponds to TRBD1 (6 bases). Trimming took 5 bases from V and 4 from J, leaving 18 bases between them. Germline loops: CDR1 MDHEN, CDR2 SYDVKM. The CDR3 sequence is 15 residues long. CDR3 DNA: TGTGCCAGCAGTCTAATGGGACAAGCTAGATACGAGCAGTACTTC. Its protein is CASSLMGQARYEQYF. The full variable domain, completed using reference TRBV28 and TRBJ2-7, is DVKVTQSSRYLVKRTGEKVFLECVQDMDHENMFWYRQDPGLGLRLIYFSYDVKMKEKGDIPEGYSVSREKKERFSLILESASTNQTSMYLCASSLMGQARYEQYFGPGTRLTVT.

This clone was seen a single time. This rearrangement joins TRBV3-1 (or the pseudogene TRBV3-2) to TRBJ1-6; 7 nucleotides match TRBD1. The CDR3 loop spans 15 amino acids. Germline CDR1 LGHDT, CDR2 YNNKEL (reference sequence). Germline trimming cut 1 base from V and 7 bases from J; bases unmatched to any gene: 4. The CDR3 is CASSQATGPNSPLHF. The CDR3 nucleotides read TGTGCCAGCAGCCAAGCGACAGGGCCGAATTCACCCCTCCACTTT.

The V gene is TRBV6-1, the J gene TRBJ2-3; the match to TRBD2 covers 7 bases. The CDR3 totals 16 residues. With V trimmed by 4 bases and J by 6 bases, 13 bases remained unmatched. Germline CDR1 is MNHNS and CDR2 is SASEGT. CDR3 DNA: TGTGCCAGCAGTGCTTCTATCGAGAGCGGGACCGATACGCAGTATTTT. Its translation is CASSASIESGTDTQYF.